This TCR beta chain was captured by sequencing in a study of T cell clones after liver transplantation (dated by TCRdb to the late 2010s). Study-wide context: The samples were obtained from ITN030ST, a randomized trial that attempted immunosuppression withdrawal within 2 years after liver transplantation. A cohort of 8 liver transplant recipients was studied, of whom 3 were classified as tolerant and 5 as non-tolerant. Subjects received no induction therapy and standard immunosuppression until randomization at 12-24 months post-transplant. Donor-reactive T cell clones were identified by TCRbeta sequencing following a pre-transplant mixed lymphocyte reaction and were subsequently tracked in post-transplant blood. Third party-reactive TCRbeta sequences from pre-transplant MLRs were also identified as an antigen-independent comparator for donor-reactive sequences. Tolerance meant complete immunosuppression withdrawal for at least one year without liver enzymes rising beyond twice the upper limit of normal. Three of the eight recipients were HCV-positive; the others were transplanted for non-autoimmune, non-viral indications. Blood samples were taken pre-transplant, pre-randomization before withdrawal, and post-randomization after full withdrawal or failed withdrawal. Results and caveats for the whole study, not just this receptor: In 5 of 8 subjects, regardless of tolerance or HCV status, circulating donor-reactive CD4 TCRbeta sequences dropped significantly post-transplant. The decline in donor-reactive sequences exceeded the decline in third party-reactive sequences, suggesting partial antigen-specific deletion that was unrelated to withdrawal success. Low numbers of available donor cells limited the measurable donor-reactive repertoire in two subjects. The conclusions were preliminary, being limited by small, heterogeneous patient numbers and by non-standardized post-transplant time points. Once repertoire turnover was taken into account, donor-reactive detection showed a significant reduction for CD4 in 7 of 8 subjects and for CD8 in 8 of 8. Because no allograft tissue specimens were available, donor-reactive T cells may have migrated into the graft instead of being deleted.

Concerning this clone itself: Its specific antigen is unknown. The input lacks base qualities; no much larger clone sits a single base away.

Unstimulated PBMCs, after thawing, were stained for CD3, CD4 and CD8 and then FACS-sorted into CD3+CD4+ and CD3+CD8+ populations. Each of the 8 studied subjects was randomized to immunosuppression withdrawal. The Qiagen DNeasy Blood and Tissue Kit was used for genomic DNA isolation. The germline V gene (reference sequence) yields SEHNR for CDR1 and FQNEAQ for CDR2. Inclusive of the bounding cysteine and phenylalanine, the CDR3 is 16 residues long. Just CDR3 DNA is preserved here, 48 bases in frame from base 1. Trimming takes 4 bases from V and 3 bases from J, and the germline ends sit 18 bases apart. High-throughput TCRbeta CDR3 sequencing of frozen genomic DNA was performed by immunoSEQ, including PCR amplification, mapping, bias correction and internal controls. Concerning the study's data processing: Productive rearrangements were kept, and unique TCRbeta sequences were defined by CDR3 nucleotide sequence plus V and J gene. For a sequence to be called donor-reactive, it needed a frequency of at least 0.01% and at least 5-fold expansion in CFSE-low cells compared with unstimulated pre-transplant cells. Per-subject minimum frequency thresholds, based on the lowest-template unstimulated sample, ensured at least 90% detection power. Jensen-Shannon divergence between the top 1000 TCRbeta sequences post- versus pre-transplant served as the measure of repertoire turnover. Changes in detection of donor-reactive sequences were assessed with two-sided Fisher's exact tests. The source is immuneACCESS, and TCRdb retained only in-frame sequences with V and J called. Part of the clones is not carried over; for the studies checked, unresolved V genes explain less than half of this, and the remainder is unexplained. That table furnishes V, J and clone size, whereas the DNA furnished D and trimming. A total of nearly 11,000 clones appear in this sample, 60% to 85% of them only once. Roughly 24% of the sample is in the top ten clones.

Here the chain combines TRBV7-9 and TRBJ1-1; TRBD1 is a weak D gene call, 6 bases matching. Sequencing was performed on CD4+ T cells from blood, taken around 33 months after liver transplant. The origin of this receptor is a human patient who received a liver transplant. Post transplant, some T cells may arise from the graft donor. CDR3 loop: CASSWLRTVRDTEAFF. The DNA reads TGTGCCAGCAGCTGGTTAAGGACAGTTAGGGACACTGAAGCTTTCTTT. Supplemented by the reference TRBV7-9 and TRBJ1-1 proteins around the CDR3, the complete variable domain is DTGVSQNPRHKITKRGQNVTFRCDPISEHNRLYWYRQTLGQGPEFLTYFQNEAQLEKSRLLSDRFSAERPKGSFSTLEIQRTEQGDSAMYLCASSWLRTVRDTEAFFGQGTRLTVV.